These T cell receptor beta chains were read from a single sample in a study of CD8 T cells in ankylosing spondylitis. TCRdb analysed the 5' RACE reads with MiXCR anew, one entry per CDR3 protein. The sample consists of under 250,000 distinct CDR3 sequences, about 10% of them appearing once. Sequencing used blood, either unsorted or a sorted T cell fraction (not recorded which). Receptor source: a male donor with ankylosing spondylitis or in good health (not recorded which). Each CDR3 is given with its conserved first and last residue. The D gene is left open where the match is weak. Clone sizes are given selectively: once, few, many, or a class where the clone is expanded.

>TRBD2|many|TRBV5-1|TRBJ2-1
CASSLALAGDYEQFF
TGCGCCAGCAGCTTGGCCCTAGCGGGAGACTATGAGCAGTTCTTC
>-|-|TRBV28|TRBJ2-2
CASNSVAGELFF
TGTGCCAGCAACTCTGTAGCCGGGGAGCTGTTTTTT
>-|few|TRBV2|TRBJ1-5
CASSEGAWQPQHF
TGTGCCAGCAGTGAAGGGGCCTGGCAGCCCCAGCATTTT
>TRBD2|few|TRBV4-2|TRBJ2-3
CASSQVLAGEEADTQYF
TGTGCCAGCAGCCAAGTCCTAGCGGGGGAAGAGGCAGATACGCAGTATTTT
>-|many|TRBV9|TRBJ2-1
CASSVFHRYGLYNEQFF
TGTGCCAGCAGCGTCTTCCATCGTTATGGGCTTTACAATGAGCAGTTCTTC
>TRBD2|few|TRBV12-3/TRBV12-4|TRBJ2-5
CASSATSVEETQYF
TGTGCCAGCAGCGCGACTAGCGTGGAAGAGACCCAGTACTTC
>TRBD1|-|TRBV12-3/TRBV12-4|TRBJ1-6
CASSFYAGGGEGSPHHF
TGTGCCAGCAGTTTTTACGCAGGGGGCGGAGAAGGGTCACCCCACCACTTT
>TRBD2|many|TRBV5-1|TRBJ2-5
CASSSGTSGFQETQYF
TGCGCCAGCAGCTCCGGGACTAGCGGGTTCCAAGAGACCCAGTACTTC
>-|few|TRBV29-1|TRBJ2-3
CSHRDSMSDTQYF
TGCAGCCACCGGGACTCGATGTCAGATACGCAGTATTTT
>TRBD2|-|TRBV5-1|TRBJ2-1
CASSRLAQRRLAENNEQFF
TGCGCCAGCAGCCGGTTGGCTCAGAGGCGACTAGCGGAAAACAATGAGCAGTTCTTC
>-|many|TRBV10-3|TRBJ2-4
CAISERGEGLNIQYF
TGTGCCATCAGTGAGAGGGGGGAGGGCCTAAACATTCAGTACTTC
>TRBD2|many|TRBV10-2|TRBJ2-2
CASSESGAGRYTGELFF
TGCGCCAGCAGTGAGTCGGGAGCGGGGAGGTACACCGGGGAGCTGTTTTTT
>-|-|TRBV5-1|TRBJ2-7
CASSTAVGVSEQYF
TGCGCCAGCAGCACCGCCGTCGGGGTGAGTGAGCAGTACTTC
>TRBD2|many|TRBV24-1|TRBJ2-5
CATSEGLKETQYF
TGTGCCACCAGTGAGGGACTAAAAGAGACCCAGTACTTC
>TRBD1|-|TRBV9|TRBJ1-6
CASSSDRANSPLHF
TGTGCCAGCAGCTCGGACAGGGCGAATTCACCCCTCCACTTT
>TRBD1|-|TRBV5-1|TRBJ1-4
CASSPWDSRTQNEKLFF
TGCGCCAGCAGCCCATGGGACAGCCGAACTCAGAATGAAAAACTGTTTTTT
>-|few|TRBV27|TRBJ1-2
CASSPRLMGYGYTF
TGTGCCAGCAGTCCCCGCCTGATGGGATATGGCTACACCTTC
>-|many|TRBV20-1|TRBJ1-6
CSASVARPNSPLHF
TGCAGTGCTAGCGTTGCCAGGCCTAATTCACCCCTCCACTTT